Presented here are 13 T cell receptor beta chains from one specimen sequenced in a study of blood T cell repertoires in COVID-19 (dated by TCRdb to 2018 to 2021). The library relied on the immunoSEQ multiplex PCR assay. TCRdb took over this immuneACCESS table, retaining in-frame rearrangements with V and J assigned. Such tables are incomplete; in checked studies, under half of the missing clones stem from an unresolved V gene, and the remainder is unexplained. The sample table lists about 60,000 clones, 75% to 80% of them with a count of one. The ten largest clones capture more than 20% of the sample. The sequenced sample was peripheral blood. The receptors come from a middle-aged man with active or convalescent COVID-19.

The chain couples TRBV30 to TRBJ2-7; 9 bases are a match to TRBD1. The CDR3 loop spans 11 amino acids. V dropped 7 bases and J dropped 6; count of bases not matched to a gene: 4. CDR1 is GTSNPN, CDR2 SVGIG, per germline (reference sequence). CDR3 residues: CAFGQGFEQYF. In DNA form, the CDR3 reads TGTGCCTTCGGACAGGGGTTCGAGCAGTACTTC.

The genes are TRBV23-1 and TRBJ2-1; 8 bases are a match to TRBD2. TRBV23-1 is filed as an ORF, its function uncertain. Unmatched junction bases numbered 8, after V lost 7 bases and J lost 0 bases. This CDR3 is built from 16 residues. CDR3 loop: CASIPPGTSSYNEQFF. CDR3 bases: TGCGCCAGCATTCCGCCCGGGACTAGCTCCTACAATGAGCAGTTCTTC.

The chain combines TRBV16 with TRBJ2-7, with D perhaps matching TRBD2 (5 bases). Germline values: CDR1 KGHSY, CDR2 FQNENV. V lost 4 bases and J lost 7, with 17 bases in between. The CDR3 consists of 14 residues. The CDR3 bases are TGTGCCAGCAGCCGTCCGGGGAGACCACGGGAGCAGTACTTC. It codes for CASSRPGRPREQYF. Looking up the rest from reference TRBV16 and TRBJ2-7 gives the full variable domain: GEEVAQTPKHLVRGEGQKAKLYCAPIKGHSYVFWYQQVLKNEFKFLISFQNENVFDETGMPKERFSAKCLPNSPCSLEIQATKLEDSAVYFCASSRPGRPREQYFGPGTRLTVT.

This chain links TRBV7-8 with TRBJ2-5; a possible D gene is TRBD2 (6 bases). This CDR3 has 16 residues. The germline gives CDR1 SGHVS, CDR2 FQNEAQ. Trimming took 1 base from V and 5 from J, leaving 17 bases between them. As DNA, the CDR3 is TGTGCCAGCAGCTTAGAGACTAGTTGGCGAACGGAGACCCAGTACTTC. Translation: CASSLETSWRTETQYF.

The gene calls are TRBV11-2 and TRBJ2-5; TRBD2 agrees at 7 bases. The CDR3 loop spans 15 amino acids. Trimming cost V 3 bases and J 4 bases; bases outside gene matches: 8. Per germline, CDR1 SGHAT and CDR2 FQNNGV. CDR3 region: CASSFMGGIRETQYF. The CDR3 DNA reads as TGTGCCAGCAGCTTTATGGGAGGGATTCGAGAGACCCAGTACTTC.

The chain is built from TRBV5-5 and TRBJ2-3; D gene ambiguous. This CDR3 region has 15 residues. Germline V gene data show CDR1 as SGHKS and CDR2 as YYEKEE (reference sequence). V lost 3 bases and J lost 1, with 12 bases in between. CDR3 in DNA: TGTGCCAGCAGCTCGACTTTACTCCGCACAGATACGCAGTATTTT. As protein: CASSSTLLRTDTQYF.

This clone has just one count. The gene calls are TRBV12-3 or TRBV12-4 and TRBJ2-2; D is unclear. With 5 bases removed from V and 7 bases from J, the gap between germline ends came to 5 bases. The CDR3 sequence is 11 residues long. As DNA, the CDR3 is TGTGCCAGCAGTGAGGTCGGGGAGCTGTTTTTT. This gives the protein CASSEVGELFF.

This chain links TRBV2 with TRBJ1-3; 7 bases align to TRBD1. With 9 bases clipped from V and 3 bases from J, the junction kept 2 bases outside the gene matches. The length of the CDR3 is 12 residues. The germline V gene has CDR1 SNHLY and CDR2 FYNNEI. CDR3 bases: TGTGCCAGAGGGGGCTATGGAAACACCATATATTTT. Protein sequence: CARGGYGNTIYF.

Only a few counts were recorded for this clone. The CDR3 protein is CASSWTGLSNQPQHF. The CDR3 bases are TGTGCCAGCAGCTGGACAGGGTTAAGCAATCAGCCCCAGCATTTT. The chain has TRBV7-2 and TRBJ1-5, with TRBD1 matching over 8 bases. The germline V gene has CDR1 SGHTA and CDR2 FQGNSA. The CDR3 is 15 amino acids. Trimming took 4 bases from V and 1 from J; bases not matched to a gene: 3.

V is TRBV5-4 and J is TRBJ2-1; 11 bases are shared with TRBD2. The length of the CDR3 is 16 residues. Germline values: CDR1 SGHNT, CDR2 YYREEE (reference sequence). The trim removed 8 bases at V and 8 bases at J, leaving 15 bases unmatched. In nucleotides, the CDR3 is TGTGCCAGTTCCTCACGATTAGCGGGGGGGAGGGATGAGCAGTTCTTC. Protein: CASSSRLAGGRDEQFF.

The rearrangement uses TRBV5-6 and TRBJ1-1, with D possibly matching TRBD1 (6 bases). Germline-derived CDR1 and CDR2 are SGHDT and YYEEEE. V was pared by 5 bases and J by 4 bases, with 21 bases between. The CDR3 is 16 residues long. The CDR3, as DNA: TGTGCCAGCAGACCTCAAACACAGGGTTGGGCCACTGAAGCTTTCTTT. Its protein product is CASRPQTQGWATEAFF.

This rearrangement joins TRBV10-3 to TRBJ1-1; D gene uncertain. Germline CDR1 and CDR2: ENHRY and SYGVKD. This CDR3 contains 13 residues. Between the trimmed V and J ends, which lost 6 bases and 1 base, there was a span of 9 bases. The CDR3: CAIRVGGNTEAFF. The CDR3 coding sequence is TGTGCCATCAGGGTGGGAGGGAACACTGAAGCTTTCTTT.

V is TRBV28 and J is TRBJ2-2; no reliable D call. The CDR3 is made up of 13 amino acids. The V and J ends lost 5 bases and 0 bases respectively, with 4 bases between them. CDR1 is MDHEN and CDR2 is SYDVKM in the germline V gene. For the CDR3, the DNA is TGTGCCAGCAGTAACACGAACACCGGGGAGCTGTTTTTT. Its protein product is CASSNTNTGELFF. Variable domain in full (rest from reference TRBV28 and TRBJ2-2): DVKVTQSSRYLVKRTGEKVFLECVQDMDHENMFWYRQDPGLGLRLIYFSYDVKMKEKGDIPEGYSVSREKKERFSLILESASTNQTSMYLCASSNTNTGELFFGEGSRLTVL.